These 21 T cell receptor beta chains were sequenced from one sample in a study of blood T cell repertoires in COVID-19. Repertoires were generated with immunoSEQ multiplex PCR, while TCRdb's copy carries only in-frame clones and drops some. The sample records about 330,000 clones, 85% to 90% being singletons. Sequencing used PBMCs or T cells enriched from blood (not recorded which). Receptors originate from a woman aged 18-29 years who had recovered from COVID-19.

The V gene is TRBV19, the J gene TRBJ1-5; D may be TRBD1 (5 bases). Per the germline V gene, CDR1 is LNHDA and CDR2 is SQIVND (reference sequence). CDR3 length: 14 residues. The germline V and J ends were trimmed by 3 bases and 7 bases, with 13 bases remaining between them. CDR3 in DNA: TGTGCCAGTAGTATCGGAGGGACGGGGCAGCCCCAGCATTTT. Translating gives CASSIGGTGQPQHF.

J is TRBJ1-3 and V is TRBV6-5; unclear D gene. This CDR3 is built from 14 residues. V was clipped by 9 bases and J by 0 bases, with 12 bases between them. Germline lookup yields CDR1 MNHEY and CDR2 SVGAGI. CDR3: CASTTGISGNTIYF. The CDR3 region has the DNA TGTGCCAGTACGACCGGGATCTCTGGAAACACCATATATTTT.

To note about this clone: The same CDR3 also results from other DNA sequences found in this sample. V usage is TRBV5-1 and J usage is TRBJ2-7, with a tentative D call TRBD1 (5 bases). CDR3 length: 14 residues. Trimming removed 0 bases from V and 3 bases from J, with 10 bases in between. Germline V lookup: CDR1 SGHRS, CDR2 YFSETQ. CDR3 sequence: CASSLAGPLYEQYF. In DNA, the CDR3 is TGCGCCAGCAGCTTGGCAGGGCCACTCTACGAGCAGTACTTC.

This chain connects TRBV5-1 to TRBJ1-1; D is perhaps TRBD1 (5 bases). The length of the CDR3 is 13 residues. Germline V gene data show CDR1 as SGHRS and CDR2 as YFSETQ. V lost 4 bases and J lost 5, with 12 bases in between. The CDR3 loop is CASSIQDGTEAFF. The CDR3 bases are TGCGCCAGCAGCATACAGGACGGTACTGAAGCTTTCTTT.

This clone was counted between two and nine times. This chain uses TRBV7-9 with TRBJ1-6; no definite D call. This CDR3 spans 14 amino acids. With 7 bases removed from V and 8 bases from J, the gap between germline ends came to 15 bases. Looked up from germline, CDR1 is SEHNR and CDR2 is FQNEAQ (reference sequence). The CDR3 DNA reads as TGTGCCAGCACCATGGTCCGCCGGGATTCACCCCTCCACTTT. Translated: CASTMVRRDSPLHF.

V gene TRBV6-6 combines with J gene TRBJ2-7, with a weak D call TRBD1 (5 bases). The CDR3 consists of 15 residues. V gave up 2 bases and J gave up 7 bases, with 18 bases separating them. Germline assignment: CDR1 MNHNY and CDR2 SVGAGI (reference sequence). CDR3 sequence (DNA): TGTGCCAGCAGTTACGACTGGCTCGTGGCAGGGGAGCAGTACTTC. This sequence encodes CASSYDWLVAGEQYF.

This clone has a single count. This same CDR3 is encoded by further DNA sequences in the sample. The rearrangement links TRBV5-1 to TRBJ2-2; no firm D call. Trimming removed 4 bases from V and 6 bases from J, with 7 bases in between. There are 12 residues in the CDR3. CDR1 is SGHRS and CDR2 is YFSETQ in the germline V gene. The chain's CDR3 is CASSPVPGELFF. The CDR3 region has the DNA TGCGCCAGCAGCCCCGTTCCCGGGGAGCTGTTTTTT.

The chain has TRBV5-1 and TRBJ1-2; possible D gene TRBD1, 6 bases. CDR3 length equals 13 residues. Trimming took 3 bases from V and 7 from J, leaving 13 bases between them. Germline V CDR1 and CDR2: SGHRS, YFSETQ. The CDR3 loop is CASSSWTDGGYTF. Written as DNA, the CDR3 is TGCGCCAGCAGCTCGTGGACAGACGGTGGCTACACCTTC. The whole variable domain, filled in from reference TRBV5-1 and TRBJ1-2, reads KAGVTQTPRYLIKTRGQQVTLSCSPISGHRSVSWYQQTPGQGLQFLFEYFSETQRNKGNFPGRFSGRQFSNSRSEMNVSTLELGDSALYLCASSSWTDGGYTFGSGTRLTVV.

The chain joins TRBV27 to TRBJ2-7, with a tentative D call TRBD2 (6 bases). Trimming took off 0 bases at V and 2 bases at J, with 11 bases between the two ends. The CDR3 runs 15 residues. The germline gives CDR1 MNHEY, CDR2 SMNVEV (reference sequence). For the CDR3, the DNA is TGTGCCAGCAGTTTATCCGGAGGGGTCCCCTACGAGCAGTACTTC. It translates to CASSLSGGVPYEQYF.

The chain combines TRBV2 with TRBJ1-1; D remains ambiguous. CDR1 SNHLY and CDR2 FYNNEI come from the germline V gene. This CDR3 region has 12 residues. Trimming took off 4 bases at V and 5 bases at J, with 8 bases between the two ends. Here the CDR3 DNA reads TGTGCCAGCAGTGTAGGAGGGACTGAAGCTTTCTTT. Translating it yields CASSVGGTEAFF.

This chain joins TRBV6-5 and TRBJ2-7; 8 bases are shared with TRBD1. Per germline, CDR1 MNHEY and CDR2 SVGAGI. Unmatched junction bases numbered 5, after V lost 4 bases and J lost 0 bases. The CDR3 extends over 15 amino acids. CDR3: CASSWLGTGSYEQYF. The CDR3 nucleotides read TGTGCCAGCAGTTGGCTGGGGACAGGCTCCTACGAGCAGTACTTC.

The chain combines TRBV28 with TRBJ1-1, with 8 bases that match TRBD1. Germline V gives CDR1 MDHEN, CDR2 SYDVKM. The J segment lost 7 bases and the V segment lost 6 bases, leaving 13 bases of the junction unmatched. The CDR3 runs to 15 residues. CDR3: CASSSDRVGSIEAFF. DNA of the CDR3: TGTGCCAGCAGCTCGGACAGGGTCGGTTCAATTGAAGCTTTCTTT. The variable domain in full, completed from reference TRBV28 and TRBJ1-1, reads DVKVTQSSRYLVKRTGEKVFLECVQDMDHENMFWYRQDPGLGLRLIYFSYDVKMKEKGDIPEGYSVSREKKERFSLILESASTNQTSMYLCASSSDRVGSIEAFFGQGTRLTVV.

The rearrangement joins TRBV10-3 to TRBJ1-2; D is possibly TRBD1 (6 bases). Trimming stripped 3 bases from V and 4 bases from J, with 15 bases between. The CDR3 totals 15 residues. Per the germline V gene, CDR1 is ENHRY and CDR2 is SYGVKD. Here the CDR3 DNA reads TGTGCCATCAGTGATTACGGGGTAGGGGGCTATGGCTACACCTTC. It specifies CAISDYGVGGYGYTF.

This clone was counted between two and nine times. The chain couples TRBV29-1 to TRBJ1-1, with a possible D match to TRBD1 (6 bases). Per germline, CDR1 SQVTM and CDR2 ANQGSEA. Trimming stripped 0 bases from V and 6 bases from J, with 14 bases between. The CDR3 consists of 14 residues. CDR3 in amino acids: CSVEDIGGLSEAFF. The CDR3 DNA reads as TGCAGCGTTGAAGATATCGGGGGGCTCTCTGAAGCTTTCTTT.

The chain employs TRBV10-3 and TRBJ2-5; maybe TRBD2 (5 bases). The CDR3 runs 13 residues. The germline V gene has CDR1 ENHRY and CDR2 SYGVKD. The germline V and J ends were trimmed by 3 bases and 5 bases, with 10 bases remaining between them. The CDR3 spells CAISDGVEETQYF. The CDR3 DNA is TGTGCCATCAGTGACGGGGTGGAGGAGACCCAGTACTTC.

This chain connects TRBV5-4 to TRBJ2-7, with 13 bases fitting TRBD2. The CDR3 runs 15 residues. V was pared by 5 bases and J by 6 bases, with 8 bases of the junction left unmatched. The germline CDR1 and CDR2 sequences are SGHNT and YYREEE (reference sequence). CDR3 sequence reads: CASSQPLAGGSEQYF. The CDR3 nucleotides are TGTGCCAGCAGTCAGCCACTAGCGGGGGGGTCCGAGCAGTACTTC. The variable domain in full, completed from reference TRBV5-4 and TRBJ2-7, reads ETGVTQSPTHLIKTRGQQVTLRCSSQSGHNTVSWYQQALGQGPQFIFQYYREEENGRGNFPPRFSGLQFPNYSSELNVNALELDDSALYLCASSQPLAGGSEQYFGPGTRLTVT.

The V gene is TRBV10-1, the J gene TRBJ2-3, with D possibly matching TRBD2 (5 bases). Germline V gene data show CDR1 as WNHNN and CDR2 as SYGVQD (reference sequence). The CDR3 runs to 14 residues. The V gene lost 5 bases and the J gene lost 5 bases, with 14 bases spanning the gap. CDR3 DNA sequence: TGCGCCAGCAGTTATAGGCTTAGCGAAGATACGCAGTATTTT. This sequence encodes CASSYRLSEDTQYF.

The chain carries TRBV12-3 or TRBV12-4 and TRBJ1-2; 7 bases fit TRBD1. The CDR3 runs to 13 residues. J lost 6 bases, V lost 7 bases, and 8 bases had no gene match. CDR3 DNA: TGTGCCAGCAATCCCACAGGGGTAAATGGCTACACCTTC. Translating it yields CASNPTGVNGYTF.

The V and J genes are TRBV19 and TRBJ1-1, with a tentative D call TRBD1 (5 bases). The V and J ends lost 5 bases and 5 bases respectively, with 18 bases between them. CDR3 length: 15 amino acids. The germline V gene has CDR1 LNHDA and CDR2 SQIVND (reference sequence). CDR3 in DNA: TGTGCCAGTAGTCCCTACTCCGGGGGTGGAACTGAAGCTTTCTTT. Translation: CASSPYSGGGTEAFF.

This clone occurred once. The rearrangement uses TRBV6-5 and TRBJ1-3; 8 bases match TRBD1. Germline CDR1 MNHEY, CDR2 SVGAGI. V lost 4 bases, J lost 4 bases, and 9 bases stayed unmatched. The CDR3 consists of 16 residues. The CDR3 spells CASSFPDRVEGNTIYF. In DNA, the CDR3 is TGTGCCAGCAGTTTCCCGGACAGGGTGGAAGGAAACACCATATATTTT.

The chain uses TRBV28 and TRBJ1-1; D unresolved. Germline V gene sequence: CDR1 MDHEN, CDR2 SYDVKM. The CDR3 sequence is 14 residues long. Trimming removed 1 base at V and 8 bases at J, with 14 bases between. DNA of the CDR3: TGTGCCAGCAGTTTATCAGGATCTCTCCCCGAAGCTTTCTTT. Translated, it gives CASSLSGSLPEAFF. The full variable domain, rest sourced from reference TRBV28 and TRBJ1-1, is DVKVTQSSRYLVKRTGEKVFLECVQDMDHENMFWYRQDPGLGLRLIYFSYDVKMKEKGDIPEGYSVSREKKERFSLILESASTNQTSMYLCASSLSGSLPEAFFGQGTRLTVV.